A selection of T cell receptor beta chains follows, all from one sample in a study of cytotoxic CD8 clonotypes in ibrutinib-treated CLL. Clones were sequenced by immunoSEQ multiplex PCR, and TCRdb holds only the in-frame ones, with some missing. In the table there are roughly 150,000 clones, more than 70% of which are singletons. The sample here was PBMCs, taken at disease progression, from a patient treated with ibrutinib. The receptors shown here come from a human donor with chronic lymphocytic leukemia. Both conserved end residues are part of each CDR3. The D gene is left open where the match is weak. A row's size may be missing; if present it is once, few, many or a size class.

D gene,V gene,clone size,J gene,CDR3 DNA,CDR3 protein
.,TRBV28,.,TRBJ2-2,TGTGCCAGCAGTTTATGGGGGGTAAACACCGGGGAGCTGTTTTTT,CASSLWGVNTGELFF
.,TRBV12-2,.,TRBJ1-1,TGTGCAAGTCGCTCCCGGGACAGGGGATCGGCCACTGAAGCTTTCTTT,CASRSRDRGSATEAFF
.,TRBV28,.,TRBJ2-6,TGTGCCAGCAGTACCTCAGCGAGGGGAAGCTCTGGGGCCAACGTCCTGACTTTC,CASSTSARGSSGANVLTF
TRBD2,TRBV5-6,.,TRBJ2-1,TGTGCCAGCAGCACCCCGGGACTAGCGGGAGGTGGGGGGTACAATGAGCAGTTCTTC,CASSTPGLAGGGGYNEQFF
.,TRBV5-1,.,TRBJ2-5,TGCGCCAGCAGCGGGACTCACCAAGAGACCCAGTACTTC,CASSGTHQETQYF
.,TRBV4-1,.,TRBJ2-5,TGCGCCAGCAGCCAAGTCAGGGATAGAAAAGAGACCCAGTACTTC,CASSQVRDRKETQYF
.,TRBV2,.,TRBJ2-7,TGTGCCAGCAGTGAAGGCTCCCTCAACCCCTCCTACGAGCAGTACTTC,CASSEGSLNPSYEQYF
.,TRBV5-1,.,TRBJ1-1,TGCGCCAGCAGCTTGGGCTGGGGGCTAAACACTGAAGCTTTCTTT,CASSLGWGLNTEAFF
.,TRBV15,once,TRBJ1-4,TGTGCCACCGGAGAGGGCCGGGAAGGAAAACTGTTTTTT,CATGEGREGKLFF
.,TRBV5-4,.,TRBJ1-3,TGTGCCAGCAGCTTGGGGGGGGAAAGATATTTT,CASSLGGERYF